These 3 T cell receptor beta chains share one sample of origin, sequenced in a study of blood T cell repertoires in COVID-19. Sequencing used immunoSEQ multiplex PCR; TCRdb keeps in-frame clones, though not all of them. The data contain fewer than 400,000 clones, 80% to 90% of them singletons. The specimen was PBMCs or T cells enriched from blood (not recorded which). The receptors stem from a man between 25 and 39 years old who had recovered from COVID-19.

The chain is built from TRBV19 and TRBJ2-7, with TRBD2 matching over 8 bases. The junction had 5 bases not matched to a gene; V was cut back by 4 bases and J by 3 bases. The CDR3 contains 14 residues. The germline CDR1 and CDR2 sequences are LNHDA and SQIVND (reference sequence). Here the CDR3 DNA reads TGTGCCAGTAGTACGGGGGGGCCCGTCTACGAGCAGTACTTC. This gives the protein CASSTGGPVYEQYF.

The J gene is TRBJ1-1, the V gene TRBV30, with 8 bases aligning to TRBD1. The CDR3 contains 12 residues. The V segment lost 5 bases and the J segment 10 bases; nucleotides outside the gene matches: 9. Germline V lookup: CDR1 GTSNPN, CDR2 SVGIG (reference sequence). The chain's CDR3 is CAWRSQGARAFF. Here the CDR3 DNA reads TGTGCCTGGCGCTCCCAGGGGGCCAGAGCTTTCTTT.

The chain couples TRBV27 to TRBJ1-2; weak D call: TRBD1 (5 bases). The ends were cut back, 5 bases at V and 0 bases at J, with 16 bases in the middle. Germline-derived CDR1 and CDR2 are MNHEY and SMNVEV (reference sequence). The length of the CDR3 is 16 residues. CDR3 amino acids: CASSPSGGWANYGYTF. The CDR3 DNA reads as TGTGCCAGCAGTCCGAGCGGGGGATGGGCTAACTATGGCTACACCTTC.